The next 32 T cell receptor beta chains were all read from a single sample in a study of technical replicates of blood from a handful of donors. The assay was immunoSEQ multiplex PCR, and TCRdb's table has in-frame clones only and misses some. The repertoire consists of nearly 95,000 clones, with less than 96% occurring once and the leading ten covering about 0.38%. The sequencing sample was made of T cells isolated from PBMCs. The receptors come from a human donor in good health.

The chain joins TRBV30 to TRBJ1-1; 7 bases match TRBD1. This CDR3 is 14 amino acids long. V was pared by 5 bases and J by 0 bases, with 6 bases of the junction left unmatched. Germline V gives CDR1 GTSNPN, CDR2 SVGIG (reference sequence). This chain's CDR3 is CAWGGQLLNTEAFF. DNA for the CDR3: TGTGCCTGGGGGGGACAGCTATTGAACACTGAAGCTTTCTTT.

The V and J genes are TRBV7-9 and TRBJ2-1; 9 positions agree with TRBD2. The CDR3 consists of 16 residues. V dropped 4 bases and J dropped 5; count of bases not matched to a gene: 9. Germline V CDR1 and CDR2: SEHNR, FQNEAQ (reference sequence). Here the CDR3 reads CASSSPASGNNNEQFF. The CDR3 bases are TGTGCCAGCAGCTCCCCCGCTAGCGGGAATAACAATGAGCAGTTCTTC.

The rearrangement joins TRBV27 to TRBJ2-7; D call uncertain. CDR1 MNHEY and CDR2 SMNVEV come from the germline V gene (reference sequence). The CDR3 totals 15 residues. V was clipped by 3 bases and J by 0 bases, with 12 bases between them. CDR3 residues: CASSLSGAPSYEQYF. CDR3 DNA sequence: TGTGCCAGCAGTTTGTCCGGAGCCCCCTCCTACGAGCAGTACTTC.

The chain combines TRBV6-5 with TRBJ2-7, with D possibly being TRBD2 (6 bases). The CDR3 loop spans 14 amino acids. In germline, CDR1 is MNHEY, CDR2 SVGAGI. Trimming removed 6 bases at V and 5 bases at J, with 17 bases between. This CDR3 reads CASSRGIPPHEQYF. CDR3 coding DNA: TGTGCCAGCAGCCGCGGGATCCCACCCCACGAGCAGTACTTC.

This chain connects TRBV5-6 to TRBJ2-1; 9 bases agree with TRBD2. Germline lookup yields CDR1 SGHDT and CDR2 YYEEEE. The length of the CDR3 is 15 residues. V lost 2 bases to trimming and J lost 3 bases; unmatched junction nucleotides: 3. The CDR3 sequence is CASSFLTSGYNEQFF. The CDR3 DNA is TGTGCCAGCAGCTTCTTGACTAGCGGCTACAATGAGCAGTTCTTC.

This clone appeared once. This sequence joins TRBV7-9 and TRBJ2-3; 7 bases agree with TRBD2. Germline V lookup: CDR1 SEHNR, CDR2 FQNEAQ (reference sequence). The CDR3 extends over 15 amino acids. Trimming at V came to 8 bases and at J to 3 bases, leaving 11 bases not matched to a gene. For the CDR3, the DNA is TGTGCCAGCTGTGCGGGGAGGGCCTTGACAGATACGCAGTATTTT. Translating gives CASCAGRALTDTQYF.

J is TRBJ2-3 and V is TRBV6-5; 7 bases line up with TRBD1. CDR1 and CDR2 (germline): MNHEY, SVGAGI. With 0 bases clipped from V and 6 bases from J, the junction kept 6 bases outside the gene matches. The CDR3 totals 15 residues. CDR3 nucleotides: TGTGCCAGCAGTTACTCGGGGACAGATCCTGATACGCAGTATTTT. This sequence encodes CASSYSGTDPDTQYF.

The J gene is TRBJ2-3, the V gene TRBV11-3; the D is unclear. This CDR3 is 12 amino acids long. The V and J ends lost 4 bases and 4 bases respectively, with 6 bases between them. Germline V gives CDR1 SGHNT, CDR2 YENEEA. CDR3 sequence: CASSSFSDTQYF. CDR3 DNA: TGTGCCAGCAGCTCTTTCTCAGATACGCAGTATTTT.

The V call is TRBV29-1, the J call TRBJ2-1; 12 nucleotides match TRBD2. The trim removed 4 bases at V and 7 bases at J, leaving 8 bases unmatched. Germline V gene lookup returns CDR1 SQVTM and CDR2 ANQGSEA. The CDR3 length is 15 residues. CDR3 protein: CSVGLLAGGENEQFF. CDR3 coding DNA: TGCAGCGTTGGCCTTCTAGCGGGAGGGGAAAATGAGCAGTTCTTC.

This sequence joins TRBV19 and TRBJ2-2; no definite D call. The CDR3 has 16 residues. Between the trimmed V and J ends, which lost 2 bases and 3 bases, there was a span of 13 bases. The germline CDR1 and CDR2 sequences are LNHDA and SQIVND (reference sequence). Here the CDR3 reads CASSIPARLHTGELFF. The CDR3, as DNA: TGTGCCAGTAGTATACCGGCCAGACTCCACACCGGGGAGCTGTTTTTT.

The chain joins TRBV6-4 to TRBJ2-1, with D possibly TRBD2 on 7 matching bases. CDR1 and CDR2 from the germline V gene are MRHNA and SNTAGT. Trimming removed 2 bases at V and 10 bases at J, with 12 bases between. The CDR3 is 13 amino acids. The CDR3 reads CASSDLGRGEQFF. The CDR3 nucleotides read TGTGCCAGCAGTGACCTTGGGAGGGGGGAGCAGTTCTTC.

The chain recombines TRBV7-6 with TRBJ2-1, with 10 bases aligning to TRBD2. The CDR3 is 15 amino acids. V lost 1 base and J lost 9; bases outside the gene matches: 6. The germline CDR1 and CDR2 sequences are SGHVS and FNYEAQ. CDR3 sequence: CASSLVIAGGGEQFF. The CDR3, as DNA: TGTGCCAGCAGCTTAGTCATAGCGGGAGGCGGTGAGCAGTTCTTC.

The CDR3: CSVGLAAYNEQFF. CDR3 DNA: TGCAGCGTTGGTCTAGCGGCATACAATGAGCAGTTCTTC. The chain has TRBV29-1 and TRBJ2-1; 7 bases fit TRBD2. There are 13 residues in the CDR3. Germline V CDR1 and CDR2: SQVTM, ANQGSEA. Trimming at V came to 4 bases and at J to 4 bases, leaving 4 bases not matched to a gene.

The chain has TRBV5-1 and TRBJ1-3; D ambiguous. CDR1 and CDR2 (germline): SGHRS, YFSETQ. V was clipped by 4 bases and J by 2 bases, with 4 bases between them. This CDR3 contains 12 residues. CDR3 region: CASSLTGNTIYF. In DNA form, the CDR3 reads TGCGCCAGCAGCCTTACTGGAAACACCATATATTTT. Variable domain in full (rest from reference TRBV5-1 and TRBJ1-3): KAGVTQTPRYLIKTRGQQVTLSCSPISGHRSVSWYQQTPGQGLQFLFEYFSETQRNKGNFPGRFSGRQFSNSRSEMNVSTLELGDSALYLCASSLTGNTIYFGEGSWLTVV.

This clone appeared a single time. The rearrangement uses TRBV5-1 and TRBJ2-5; TRBD2 aligns across 9 bases. The CDR3 is made up of 17 amino acids. In germline, CDR1 is SGHRS, CDR2 YFSETQ. Unmatched junction bases numbered 14, after V lost 4 bases and J lost 4 bases. The CDR3 DNA follows: TGCGCCAGCAGCCAACATTTAGCGGGAGATCCCCCAGAGACCCAGTACTTC. Its protein is CASSQHLAGDPPETQYF.

The count of this clone is one. The chain couples TRBV7-3 to TRBJ2-2; 7 positions match TRBD1. The length of the CDR3 is 15 residues. The V gene end was trimmed by 4 bases and the J gene end by 3 bases; junction bases not matched to a gene: 5. CDR1 SGHTA and CDR2 FQGTGA come from the germline V gene. The CDR3 loop is CASSSTTGDTGELFF. The DNA for the CDR3 is TGTGCCAGCAGCTCAACCACAGGGGACACCGGGGAGCTGTTTTTT.

This sequence joins TRBV29-1 and TRBJ2-7; 9 nucleotides line up with TRBD2. CDR3 size: 15 residues. Germline V gene lookup returns CDR1 SQVTM and CDR2 ANQGSEA. The J segment lost 3 bases and the V segment lost 0 bases, leaving 6 bases of the junction unmatched. The DNA of the CDR3 is TGCAGCGTTGAAGAGCTGCGGGAGGGGAACTACGAGCAGTACTTC. Its translation is CSVEELREGNYEQYF.

This clone was detected once. The V gene is TRBV5-1, the J gene TRBJ1-3, with D unclear. The CDR3 is made up of 16 amino acids. Germline loops: CDR1 SGHRS, CDR2 YFSETQ. Trimming removed 0 bases from V and 1 base from J, with 11 bases in between. Here the CDR3 DNA reads TGCGCCAGCAGCTTGGTGCCCGACAAGTCTGGAAACACCATATATTTT. Amino acid sequence: CASSLVPDKSGNTIYF.

The rearrangement links TRBV6-5 to TRBJ1-1; unclear D gene. Trimming took 2 bases from V and 1 from J, leaving 5 bases between them. The CDR3 is 13 amino acids. The germline V gene encodes CDR1 MNHEY and CDR2 SVGAGI. The CDR3 reads CASSYGQNTEAFF. CDR3 coding DNA: TGTGCCAGCAGTTACGGGCAGAACACTGAAGCTTTCTTT.

This chain uses TRBV19 with TRBJ1-1, with D tentatively TRBD1 (6 bases). This CDR3 region has 15 residues. V lost 4 bases and J 3 bases, leaving 15 bases between the germline ends. Germline CDR1 is LNHDA and CDR2 is SQIVND (reference sequence). CDR3: CASSREAGADTEAFF. Here the CDR3 DNA reads TGTGCCAGTAGTAGAGAGGCGGGGGCAGACACTGAAGCTTTCTTT.

The chain joins TRBV30 to TRBJ2-6, with D perhaps TRBD1 (5 bases). V was clipped by 5 bases and J by 3 bases, with 23 bases between them. The CDR3 is 18 residues long. Per the germline V gene, CDR1 is GTSNPN and CDR2 is SVGIG (reference sequence). As DNA, the CDR3 is TGTGCCTGGCACCGCTTCGGCAGGGCAGATTATGGGGCCAACGTCCTGACTTTC. Protein sequence: CAWHRFGRADYGANVLTF.

This clone was detected only once. The chain employs TRBV27 and TRBJ1-2, with D unresolved. The CDR3 runs to 13 residues. The germline gives CDR1 MNHEY, CDR2 SMNVEV (reference sequence). V gave up 3 bases and J gave up 0 bases, with 5 bases separating them. CDR3 sequence (DNA): TGTGCCAGCAGTTTCCAGGCTAACTATGGCTACACCTTC. It translates to CASSFQANYGYTF.

This clone was observed a single time. V usage is TRBV28 and J usage is TRBJ2-7; 8 nucleotides line up with TRBD2. After removal of 3 bases from V and 0 bases from J, the junction contained 13 bases not matched to a gene. There are 18 residues in the CDR3. Germline CDR1 reads MDHEN; CDR2 reads SYDVKM. CDR3 sequence reads: CASSFNHRASGYSYEQYF. The CDR3 DNA reads as TGTGCCAGCAGTTTCAACCATCGGGCTAGCGGGTACTCCTACGAGCAGTACTTC.

V and J are TRBV11-2 and TRBJ1-5; D not resolved. The CDR3 contains 13 residues. The germline V gene encodes CDR1 SGHAT and CDR2 FQNNGV. Trimming shortened V by 0 bases and J by 5 bases, and 5 bases separated the two germline ends. The CDR3 here is CASSLDLHQPQHF. CDR3 nucleotide sequence: TGTGCCAGCAGCTTAGATCTTCATCAGCCCCAGCATTTT.

The J gene is TRBJ1-4, the V gene TRBV18; D is unclear. Germline values: CDR1 KGHSH, CDR2 LQKENI. V shed 3 bases and J shed 7 bases, with 15 bases lying between them. This CDR3 comprises 15 residues. CDR3 nucleotide sequence: TGTGCCAGCTCACCTCGGCAGGTTGCCGCTGAAAAACTGTTTTTT. It specifies CASSPRQVAAEKLFF.

This chain joins TRBV7-6 and TRBJ2-1, with a tentative D call TRBD1 (5 bases). The germline CDR1 and CDR2 sequences are SGHVS and FNYEAQ. Between the trimmed V and J ends, which lost 8 bases and 10 bases, there was a span of 12 bases. The CDR3 length is 11 residues. CDR3 protein: CASSPGYEQFF. DNA of the CDR3: TGTGCCAGCTCGCCAGGGTACGAGCAGTTCTTC.

As DNA, the CDR3 is TGTGCCAGCGGATACAGGGAGCACGAGCAGTACTTC. Its translation is CASGYREHEQYF. The V gene is TRBV11-3, the J gene TRBJ2-7; possible D gene TRBD1, 6 bases. Germline values: CDR1 SGHNT, CDR2 YENEEA. Trimming shortened V by 8 bases and J by 5 bases, and 13 bases separated the two germline ends. The CDR3 has 12 amino acids.

The chain couples TRBV19 to TRBJ2-5, with 8 bases lining up with TRBD1. Per germline, CDR1 LNHDA and CDR2 SQIVND (reference sequence). The V gene end was trimmed by 3 bases and the J gene end by 5 bases; junction bases not matched to a gene: 2. The CDR3 is 13 amino acids. CDR3 region: CASSMDRAETQYF. The CDR3 DNA reads as TGTGCCAGTAGTATGGACAGGGCCGAGACCCAGTACTTC.

The chain is built from TRBV12-1 and TRBJ2-2; TRBD1, as called in the table, went unchecked against the DNA. TRBV12-1 is a recognized pseudogene. The CDR3 contains 15 residues. CDR3 bases: TGTGCCAGCAGCTTTTCGCAGGGGAACACCGGGGAGCTGTTTTTT. It codes for CASSFSQGNTGELFF.

The rearrangement uses TRBV13 and TRBJ2-7; 9 nucleotides agree with TRBD1. Trimming took 5 bases from V and 12 from J; bases not matched to a gene: 5. The CDR3 runs 11 residues. CDR1 PRHDT and CDR2 FYEKMQ come from the germline V gene (reference sequence). CDR3 in amino acids: CASSPGQGLYF. CDR3 DNA: TGTGCCAGCAGCCCCGGACAGGGGCTGTACTTC.

V gene TRBV27 combines with J gene TRBJ2-7; D unclear. Germline CDR1 MNHEY, CDR2 SMNVEV (reference sequence). This CDR3 has 14 amino acids. V lost 5 bases to trimming and J lost 3 bases, with 14 bases between them. CDR3 DNA sequence: TGTGCCAGCAGTGCCTCGGGTTTTTTCTACGAGCAGTACTTC. This codes for CASSASGFFYEQYF.

Only a few counts were recorded for this clone. The J gene is TRBJ1-5, the V gene TRBV18; D unresolved. The CDR3 runs to 15 residues. V was cut by 2 bases and J by 0 bases, with 8 bases left in between. Germline V gives CDR1 KGHSH, CDR2 LQKENI. For the CDR3, the DNA is TGTGCCAGCTCACCAACCAGTAATAGCAATCAGCCCCAGCATTTT. This sequence encodes CASSPTSNSNQPQHF.